Listed here are 30 T cell receptor beta chains from one sample, sequenced in a study of Tregs in tolerant kidney transplant recipients. Assay used: immunoSEQ multiplex PCR; TCRdb lists only in-frame clones, some missing. There are fewer than 55,000 clones in the sample, with approximately 0.78% held by the top ten. Sequenced here: CD4+ T cells from blood, sampled before the transplant. These receptors came from a human donor who received a combined kidney and bone marrow transplant.

Comments on this clone: The read gets to within 3 residues of the CDR3 end, and the germline J gene fills in the rest. The rearrangement uses TRBV6-2 or TRBV6-3 and TRBJ2-1; D perhaps matches TRBD2 (6 bases). CDR1 is MNHEY, CDR2 SVGEGT, per germline. V gave up 1 base and J gave up 5 bases, with 9 bases separating them. The CDR3 has 14 amino acids. The part of the CDR3 DNA that was read is TGTGCCAGCAGTTACTGGGCGGGAAACAATGAG. It encodes CASSYWAGNNE. The whole CDR3 protein is CASSYWAGNNEQFF.

A remark on this clone: The read falls 3 residues short of the CDR3 end, and the missing part is taken from the germline J gene. This rearrangement joins TRBV2 to TRBJ2-5; possibly TRBD2 for D (5 bases). In germline, CDR1 is SNHLY, CDR2 FYNNEI. This CDR3 is built from 12 residues. Trimming removed 6 bases from V and 5 bases from J, with 10 bases in between. The sequenced part of the CDR3 DNA is TGTGCCAGCAGATTACTAGTGGAGACC. Amino acids: CASRLLVET. The full CDR3 sequence reads CASRLLVETQYF.

As regards this clone: The read terminates 3 residues ahead of where the CDR3 ends, so the germline J gene completes it. The chain employs TRBV2 and TRBJ2-2; a weak D match, TRBD2 (6 bases). Per germline, CDR1 SNHLY and CDR2 FYNNEI. V was pared by 5 bases and J by 0 bases, with 10 bases between. CDR3 length equals 15 residues. CDR3 bases read: TGTGCCAGCAGTCTGACTAGGGCGAACACCGGGGAG. Its protein product is CASSLTRANTGE. The full CDR3 protein reads CASSLTRANTGELFF. Drawing the rest from reference TRBV2 and TRBJ2-2, the complete variable domain is EPEVTQTPSHQVTQMGQEVILRCVPISNHLYFYWYRQILGQKVEFLVSFYNNEISEKSEIFDDQFSVERPDGSNFTLKIRSTKLEDSAMYFCASSLTRANTGELFFGEGSRLTVL.

With regard to this clone: Coverage ceases 3 residues before the CDR3 finishes, and the germline J gene fills in the end. The chain is built from TRBV5-1 and TRBJ2-2, with 8 bases that match TRBD1. The CDR3 runs to 16 residues. Germline V lookup: CDR1 SGHRS, CDR2 YFSETQ. The J segment lost 0 bases and the V segment lost 4 bases, leaving 5 bases of the junction unmatched. The CDR3 DNA, read in part, is TGCGCCAGCAGCAAGACAGGGGCCGCGAACACCGGGGAG. It translates to CASSKTGAANTGE. The CDR3 reads in full as CASSKTGAANTGELFF.

With regard to this clone: Coverage ceases 3 residues before the CDR3 finishes, and the germline J gene fills in the end. This chain links TRBV7-9 with TRBJ1-4; no firm D call. The CDR3 runs to 14 residues. CDR1 is SEHNR and CDR2 is FQNEAQ in the germline V gene (reference sequence). Trimming removed 5 bases at V and 5 bases at J, with 12 bases between. The part of the CDR3 DNA that was read is TGTGCCAGCAGCCCAGGCTTGTCAAATGAAAAA. Encoded protein: CASSPGLSNEK. The full CDR3 reads CASSPGLSNEKLFF.

On this clone: The sequenced fragment ends 3 residues before the CDR3 boundary, so the rest is inferred from the germline J gene. The rearrangement links TRBV29-1 to TRBJ2-7, with TRBD2 as a possible D gene (5 bases). Trimming took off 3 bases at V and 3 bases at J, with 15 bases between the two ends. CDR1 and CDR2 from the germline V gene are SQVTM and ANQGSEA. The CDR3 loop spans 14 amino acids. Incomplete CDR3 DNA: TGCAGCGTTGACCTCGAGGGCTCAAACTACGAG. This codes for CSVDLEGSNYE. The complete CDR3 sequence is CSVDLEGSNYEQYF.

As concerns this clone: The DNA ends 3 residues before the CDR3 does, and the rest of the CDR3 is filled in from the germline J gene. The J gene is TRBJ2-3, the V gene TRBV7-7; maybe TRBD2 (7 bases). Trimming pared 1 base from V and 5 bases from J, leaving 13 bases between. This CDR3 spans 15 amino acids. Germline CDR1 is SSHAT and CDR2 is FNYEAQ (reference sequence). Incomplete CDR3 DNA: TGTGCCAGCAGCTTAGAGGGGGGGATGCGAGATACG. Encoded protein: CASSLEGGMRDT. Given in full, the CDR3 is CASSLEGGMRDTQYF.

Of note for this clone: The read falls 3 residues short of the CDR3 end, and the missing part is taken from the germline J gene. The chain couples TRBV5-1 to TRBJ2-1; 8 bases are a match to TRBD2. From germline, CDR1 is SGHRS and CDR2 YFSETQ. The length of the CDR3 is 16 residues. J lost 1 base, V lost 2 bases, and 5 bases had no gene match. The CDR3: CASSFEVAGSYNEQFF. The CDR3 DNA, read in part, is TGCGCCAGCAGCTTCGAAGTAGCGGGGTCCTACAATGAG.

Turning to this clone: The CDR3 goes on 3 residues after the read ends, and that part is filled in from the germline J gene. This sequence joins TRBV29-1 and TRBJ1-2; maybe TRBD1 (5 bases). Trimming cost V 5 bases and J 4 bases, with 14 bases left between them. CDR1 is SQVTM, CDR2 ANQGSEA, per germline. The CDR3 spans 13 residues. CDR3 loop: CSVFLGGSYGYTF. The part of the CDR3 DNA that was read is TGCAGCGTTTTTTTGGGGGGTTCCTATGGC.

As regards this clone: The observed sequence ends 3 residues before the CDR3 terminus, with the missing tail filled in from the germline J gene. The rearrangement uses TRBV18 and TRBJ2-3, with 8 bases identical to TRBD1. CDR1 and CDR2 (germline): KGHSH, LQKENI. This CDR3 is built from 14 residues. The ends lost 4 bases at V and 6 bases at J; junction bases unmatched: 6. The CDR3 sequence: CASSRGTGSDTQYF. The CDR3 DNA, read in part, is TGTGCCAGCTCACGCGGGACAGGCTCTGATACG.

Note on this clone: The CDR3 end falls 3 residues outside the read, so it is completed with the germline J gene. This sequence joins TRBV18 and TRBJ1-2; the match to TRBD1 covers 9 bases. The CDR3 consists of 15 residues. V was pared by 3 bases and J by 2 bases, with 4 bases of the junction left unmatched. Germline CDR1 reads KGHSH; CDR2 reads LQKENI. Incomplete CDR3 DNA: TGTGCCAGCTCACCGACAGGGGGTAACAACTATGGC. Translation: CASSPTGGNNYG. The whole CDR3 protein is CASSPTGGNNYGYTF.

Turning to this clone: From the germline J gene comes the end of the CDR3, since the read stops 3 residues before it. The chain joins TRBV7-9 to TRBJ2-3; 7 bases fit TRBD1. In germline, CDR1 is SEHNR, CDR2 FQNEAQ (reference sequence). V shed 5 bases, J shed 6 bases, and the junction held 11 bases outside the gene matches. The CDR3 length is 15 residues. The CDR3 sequence is CASSPQSGTADTQYF. CDR3 DNA, as far as it was read: TGTGCCAGCAGCCCTCAAAGTGGGACAGCGGATACG.

The CDR3 sequence: CASSQGPQLAGGRETQYF. Incomplete CDR3 DNA: TGCGCCAGCAGCCAAGGACCCCAGCTAGCGGGGGGTCGAGAGACC. The J gene is TRBJ2-5, the V gene TRBV4-1; 11 positions match TRBD2. The CDR3 end falls 3 residues outside the read, so it is completed with the germline J gene. After removal of 1 base from V and 4 bases from J, the junction contained 11 bases not matched to a gene. From germline, CDR1 is MGHRA and CDR2 YSYEKL. The CDR3 sequence is 18 residues long.

Concerning this clone itself: The read terminates 3 residues before the CDR3 end, so the remaining end is supplied by the germline J gene. The chain has TRBV7-8 and TRBJ2-3; D is perhaps TRBD1 (5 bases). V lost 7 bases, J lost 5 bases, and 13 bases lay in between. Per germline, CDR1 SGHVS and CDR2 FQNEAQ. This CDR3 spans 13 amino acids. CDR3 amino acids: CASTGAIGDTQYF. CDR3 bases read: TGTGCCAGCACTGGGGCGATTGGAGATACG.

A remark on this clone: The read ends 3 residues early relative to the CDR3; the germline J gene fills the gap. The rearrangement joins TRBV5-6 to TRBJ2-7; D is uncertain. CDR1 and CDR2 (germline): SGHDT, YYEEEE. The germline V and J ends were trimmed by 0 bases and 5 bases, with 9 bases remaining between them. The CDR3 totals 13 residues. Partial CDR3 DNA: TGTGCCAGCAGCTTGGGCAGGAGTCACGAG. Translated, it gives CASSLGRSHE. The whole CDR3 sequence reads CASSLGRSHEQYF.

Turning to this clone: The read halts 3 residues ahead of the CDR3 end, with the missing end drawn from the germline J gene. V usage is TRBV7-8 and J usage is TRBJ2-7, with 12 bases identical to TRBD2. Per germline, CDR1 SGHVS and CDR2 FQNEAQ. V shed 5 bases, J shed 5 bases, and the junction held 7 bases outside the gene matches. The CDR3 has 15 residues. CDR3 loop: CASSQTSGRINEQYF. The DNA read from the CDR3 is TGTGCCAGCAGCCAAACTAGCGGGAGGATAAACGAG.

A note on this clone: The read comes to an end 3 residues before the CDR3 does, leaving the germline J gene to fill in the end. The rearrangement links TRBV20-1 to TRBJ2-3, with 11 bases lining up with TRBD2. The CDR3 covers 15 residues. The germline V gene encodes CDR1 DFQATT and CDR2 SNEGSKA (reference sequence). With 6 bases clipped from V and 2 bases from J, the junction kept 7 bases outside the gene matches. The sequenced CDR3 bases are TGCAGTGCCCCTCTAGCGGGGGGCCTCACAGATACG. This gives the protein CSAPLAGGLTDT. The entire CDR3 sequence reads CSAPLAGGLTDTQYF.

Note on this clone: The observed sequence ends 3 residues before the CDR3 terminus, with the missing tail filled in from the germline J gene. V usage is TRBV7-9 and J usage is TRBJ2-7; TRBD2 is a possible D gene (6 bases). This CDR3 comprises 14 residues. Trimming stripped 5 bases from V and 1 base from J, with 12 bases between. Per germline, CDR1 SEHNR and CDR2 FQNEAQ (reference sequence). The CDR3 region is CASSRTGGSYEQYF. Partial CDR3 DNA: TGTGCCAGCAGCCGGACCGGGGGATCCTACGAG. Full variable domain (missing parts from reference TRBV7-9 and TRBJ2-7): DTGVSQNPRHKITKRGQNVTFRCDPISEHNRLYWYRQTLGQGPEFLTYFQNEAQLEKSRLLSDRFSAERPKGSFSTLEIQRTEQGDSAMYLCASSRTGGSYEQYFGPGTRLTVT.

As to this clone: The read gets to within 3 residues of the CDR3 end, and the germline J gene fills in the rest. The chain carries TRBV7-9 and TRBJ1-1; D gene ambiguous. The germline V and J ends were trimmed by 2 bases and 4 bases, with 8 bases remaining between them. The length of the CDR3 is 13 residues. CDR1 is SEHNR and CDR2 is FQNEAQ in the germline V gene (reference sequence). CDR3 protein: CASSLIQATEAFF. Partial CDR3 DNA: TGTGCCAGCAGCTTAATTCAGGCCACTGAA. The full variable domain, with the rest looked up from reference TRBV7-9 and TRBJ1-1, is DTGVSQNPRHKITKRGQNVTFRCDPISEHNRLYWYRQTLGQGPEFLTYFQNEAQLEKSRLLSDRFSAERPKGSFSTLEIQRTEQGDSAMYLCASSLIQATEAFFGQGTRLTVV.

Comment on this clone: The DNA ends 3 residues before the CDR3 does, and the rest of the CDR3 is filled in from the germline J gene. The rearrangement uses TRBV2 and TRBJ2-1, with 9 bases lining up with TRBD2. Germline assignment: CDR1 SNHLY and CDR2 FYNNEI. The CDR3 has 15 residues. The V segment lost 6 bases and the J segment 7 bases; nucleotides outside the gene matches: 10. CDR3 sequence: CASRALGSGSNEQFF. The sequenced CDR3 bases are TGTGCCAGCAGGGCCCTTGGTAGCGGGAGTAATGAG.

Turning to this clone: The CDR3 is cut off 3 residues early in the read; its end comes from the germline J gene. This chain links TRBV6-1 with TRBJ2-3, with 10 bases matching TRBD2. CDR1 and CDR2 (germline): MNHNS, SASEGT. This CDR3 comprises 16 residues. J lost 3 bases, V lost 1 base, and 4 bases had no gene match. CDR3 sequence: CASSEGTSGGTDTQYF. The covered CDR3 bases are TGTGCCAGCAGTGAAGGGACTAGCGGAGGTACAGATACG.

On this clone itself: Read sequence stops 3 residues before the CDR3 end, and the germline J gene provides the missing end. The chain has TRBV5-1 and TRBJ2-1; a weak D match, TRBD1 (5 bases). V was shortened by 4 bases and J by 7 bases, with 18 bases between the two germline ends. CDR1 and CDR2 (germline): SGHRS, YFSETQ. This CDR3 contains 15 residues. The CDR3 here is CASSPQGIRDNEQFF. CDR3 bases read: TGCGCCAGCAGCCCTCAGGGAATAAGGGATAATGAG.

Points on this clone: The read falls 3 residues short of the CDR3 end, and the missing part is taken from the germline J gene. The chain has TRBV5-1 and TRBJ2-3, with 9 positions matching TRBD2. V shed 3 bases and J 1 base; nucleotides not matched to a gene: 3. Germline CDR1 reads SGHRS; CDR2 reads YFSETQ. CDR3 length: 15 residues. The covered CDR3 bases are TGCGCCAGCAGCTCCCGGACTAGCGGCACAGATACG. It codes for CASSSRTSGTDT. The full CDR3 sequence reads CASSSRTSGTDTQYF. Together with reference TRBV5-1 and TRBJ2-3, the CDR3 gives the full variable domain: KAGVTQTPRYLIKTRGQQVTLSCSPISGHRSVSWYQQTPGQGLQFLFEYFSETQRNKGNFPGRFSGRQFSNSRSEMNVSTLELGDSALYLCASSSRTSGTDTQYFGPGTRLTVL.

Notes on this clone: The CDR3 end lies 3 residues beyond the end of the read and is filled in from the germline J gene. The rearrangement uses TRBV19 and TRBJ2-3; D remains unclear. This CDR3 contains 13 residues. The ends were cut back, 3 bases at V and 3 bases at J, with 7 bases in the middle. CDR1 is LNHDA and CDR2 is SQIVND in the germline V gene (reference sequence). CDR3 in amino acids: CASSIPPTDTQYF. The CDR3 DNA, read in part, is TGTGCCAGTAGTATTCCCCCGACAGATACG.

To note about this clone: Read data end 3 residues before the CDR3 end; the end is taken from the germline J gene. The chain carries TRBV2 and TRBJ1-6, with a weak D call TRBD1 (6 bases). This CDR3 contains 16 residues. V lost 6 bases to trimming and J lost 9 bases, with 21 bases between them. Germline V lookup: CDR1 SNHLY, CDR2 FYNNEI. The covered CDR3 bases are TGTGCCAGCAGCGAAACAGGGTTCTACCTTTCTTCACCC. Translation: CASSETGFYLSSP. The full CDR3 protein reads CASSETGFYLSSPLHF.

Comments on this clone: The read stops 3 residues short of the end of the CDR3; the missing end is completed from the germline J gene. V gene TRBV5-1 combines with J gene TRBJ1-2; 7 positions agree with TRBD1. CDR3 size: 14 residues. The V segment lost 4 bases and the J segment 2 bases; nucleotides outside the gene matches: 5. Germline V gives CDR1 SGHRS, CDR2 YFSETQ. The covered CDR3 bases are TGCGCCAGCAGCCCCGGGGACAGAAACTATGGC. It encodes CASSPGDRNYG. The entire CDR3 protein is CASSPGDRNYGYTF.

In regard to this clone: Sequencing ends 3 residues short of the CDR3 end; the germline J gene provides the rest. The V and J genes are TRBV18 and TRBJ2-7, with TRBD1 as a possible D gene (5 bases). V was pared by 3 bases and J by 0 bases, with 9 bases between. The CDR3 spans 14 residues. Looked up from germline, CDR1 is KGHSH and CDR2 is LQKENI. The CDR3 loop is CASSPTASSYEQYF. Incomplete CDR3 DNA: TGTGCCAGCTCACCGACAGCAAGCTCCTACGAG.

With respect to this clone: The read ends 3 residues shy of where the CDR3 ends; the end is completed using the germline J gene. The chain combines TRBV11-2 with TRBJ2-3; D is possibly TRBD2 (6 bases). Looked up from germline, CDR1 is SGHAT and CDR2 is FQNNGV. The CDR3 length is 13 residues. The V gene lost 5 bases and the J gene lost 4 bases, with 10 bases spanning the gap. CDR3 DNA, as far as it was read: TGTGCCAGCAGCACGGGGGTCCCAGATACG. Translated, it gives CASSTGVPDT. The full CDR3 reads CASSTGVPDTQYF.

As to this clone: The CDR3 end is not reached by the read, which stops 3 residues before it; the germline J gene fills it in. The chain couples TRBV7-9 to TRBJ1-5, with D perhaps TRBD1 (5 bases). Germline assignment: CDR1 SEHNR and CDR2 FQNEAQ (reference sequence). The CDR3 is 14 amino acids. V was clipped by 5 bases and J by 1 base, with 9 bases between them. CDR3: CASSREGSNQPQHF. The sequenced CDR3 bases are TGTGCCAGCAGCCGAGAGGGGAGCAATCAGCCC.

Comments on this clone: The read finishes 3 residues shy of the CDR3 end, and the germline J gene is used to complete it. This chain connects TRBV19 to TRBJ1-2; D is perhaps TRBD1 (5 bases). The germline gives CDR1 LNHDA, CDR2 SQIVND (reference sequence). This CDR3 comprises 14 residues. Deletions cut 2 bases from V and 4 bases from J, with 11 bases between. The CDR3 region is CASSITARGYGYTF. CDR3 DNA (partial): TGTGCCAGTAGTATAACAGCGAGGGGCTATGGC.